The T cell receptor (beta chain) under discussion was sequenced for a study of shared clonotypes between healthy human individuals. On this clone itself: Its target is not known.

The V end was cut by 1 base, the J end by 6 bases, with 13 bases between. The germline V gene encodes CDR1 LNHNV and CDR2 YYDKDF (reference sequence). The CDR3 totals 14 residues. Assay execution proceeded at the deep level. Under the authors' procedure: ImmunoSEQ output lacked quality scores and full-length reads, limiting matched filtering. TCRdb's table, derived via immunoSEQ multiplex PCR, lists solely in-frame clones and lacks some. From that table come the V and J calls and clone size; the DNA was used to work out D and trimming. The table includes some 450,000 clones, roughly 80% detected once. Findings and caveats of the study: The researchers took only blood, and tissue repertoires probably look different. Clonotype sharing levels among donors were expected to vary with sequencing depth.

Sequences were obtained from PBMCs. The gene calls are TRBV15 and TRBJ2-7, with D tentatively TRBD2 (5 bases). The sequence came from a woman in her thirties or forties in good health. Some clones in this sample may be carry-over from other donors' samples. The CDR3 DNA reads as TGTGCCACCAGCAGAGGGGGAGATCTCAGCGAGCAGTACTTC. The encoded protein is CATSRGGDLSEQYF. Filled out from reference TRBV15 and TRBJ2-7, the complete variable domain reads DAMVIQNPRYQVTQFGKPVTLSCSQTLNHNVMYWYQQKSSQAPKLLFHYYDKDFNNEADTPDNFQSRRPNTSFCFLDIRSPGLGDTAMYLCATSRGGDLSEQYFGPGTRLTVT.